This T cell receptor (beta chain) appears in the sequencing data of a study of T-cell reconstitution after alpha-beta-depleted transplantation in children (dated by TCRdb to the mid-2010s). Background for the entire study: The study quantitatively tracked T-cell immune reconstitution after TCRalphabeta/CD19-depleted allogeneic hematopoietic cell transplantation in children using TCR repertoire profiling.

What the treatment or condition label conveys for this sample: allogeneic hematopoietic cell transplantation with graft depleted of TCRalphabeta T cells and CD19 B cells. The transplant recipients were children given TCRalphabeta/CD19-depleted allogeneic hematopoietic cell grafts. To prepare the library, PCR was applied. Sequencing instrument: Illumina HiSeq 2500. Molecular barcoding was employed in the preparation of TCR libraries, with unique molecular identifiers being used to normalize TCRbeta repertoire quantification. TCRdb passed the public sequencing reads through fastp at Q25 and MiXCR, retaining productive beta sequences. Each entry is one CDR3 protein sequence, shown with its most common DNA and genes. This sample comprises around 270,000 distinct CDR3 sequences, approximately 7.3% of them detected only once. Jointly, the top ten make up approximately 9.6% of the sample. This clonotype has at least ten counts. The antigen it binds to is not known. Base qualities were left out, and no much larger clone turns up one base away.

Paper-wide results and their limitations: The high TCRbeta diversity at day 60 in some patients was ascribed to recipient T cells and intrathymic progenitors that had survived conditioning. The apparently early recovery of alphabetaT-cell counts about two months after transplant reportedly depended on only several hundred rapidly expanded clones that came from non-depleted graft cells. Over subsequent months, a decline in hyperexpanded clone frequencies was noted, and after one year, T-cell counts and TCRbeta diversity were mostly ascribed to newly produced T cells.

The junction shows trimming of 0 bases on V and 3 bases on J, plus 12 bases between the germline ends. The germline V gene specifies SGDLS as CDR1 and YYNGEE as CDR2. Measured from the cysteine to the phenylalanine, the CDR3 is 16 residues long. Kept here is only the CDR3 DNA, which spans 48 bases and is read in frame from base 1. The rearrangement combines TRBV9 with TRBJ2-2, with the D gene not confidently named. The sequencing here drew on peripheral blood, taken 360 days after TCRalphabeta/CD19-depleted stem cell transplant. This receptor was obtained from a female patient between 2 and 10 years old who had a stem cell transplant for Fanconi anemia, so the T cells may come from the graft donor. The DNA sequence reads TGTGCCAGCAGCGTAGGTGACGGACGGGACACCGGGGAGCTGTTTTTT. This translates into CASSVGDGRDTGELFF.